Listed here are 21 T cell receptor beta chains from one sample, sequenced in a study of T cell responses to AZD1222 COVID-19 vaccine. Data came from immunoSEQ multiplex PCR; TCRdb stores just in-frame clones and leaves some out. Among around 160,000 clones, about nine tenths were seen once, and the ten largest hold about 4%. The sample consisted of peripheral blood, taken 28 days after the second AZD1222 dose. These receptors were obtained from an adult who received the AZD1222 COVID-19 vaccine.

The chain employs TRBV4-1 and TRBJ2-7, with 9 bases that match TRBD1. V dropped 3 bases and J dropped 3; count of bases not matched to a gene: 6. The CDR3 is made up of 15 amino acids. Germline V lookup: CDR1 MGHRA, CDR2 YSYEKL. The CDR3: CASSQVGQGYYEQYF. The DNA for the CDR3 is TGCGCCAGCAGCCAGGTTGGACAGGGGTACTACGAGCAGTACTTC.

The chain joins TRBV10-3 to TRBJ2-3; D possibly corresponds to TRBD2 (6 bases). In germline, CDR1 is ENHRY, CDR2 SYGVKD. Trimming left V 4 bases short and J 4 bases short, with 15 bases between. CDR3 size: 15 residues. CDR3 loop: CAISAMGGNADTQYF. Written as DNA, the CDR3 is TGTGCCATCAGTGCAATGGGGGGAAACGCAGATACGCAGTATTTT.

This chain links TRBV4-1 with TRBJ1-2; D unclear. The germline CDR1 and CDR2 sequences are MGHRA and YSYEKL. The CDR3 spans 14 residues. Trimming left V 4 bases short and J 13 bases short, with 22 bases between. The CDR3 spells CASSRLIDRRIFTF. The CDR3 nucleotides are TGCGCCAGCAGCCGATTGATAGACCGGAGGATATTCACCTTC.

The chain couples TRBV27 to TRBJ1-5; D uncertain. This CDR3 is 12 amino acids long. CDR1 and CDR2 from the germline V gene are MNHEY and SMNVEV (reference sequence). Trimming took 8 bases from V and 0 from J, leaving 5 bases between them. CDR3 DNA: TGTGCCAGCCGACATAGCAATCAGCCCCAGCATTTT. Translating gives CASRHSNQPQHF.

V and J are TRBV9 and TRBJ1-6; possibly TRBD1 for D (5 bases). V lost 1 base and J lost 7, with 12 bases in between. CDR3 length equals 15 residues. Per germline, CDR1 SGDLS and CDR2 YYNGEE. CDR3 amino acids: CASSVNTGPNSPLHF. CDR3 coding DNA: TGTGCCAGCAGCGTAAATACAGGACCAAATTCACCCCTCCACTTT.

The CDR3 nucleotides read TGTGCCAGCAGCTTAGGTTCTAGCACAGATACGCAGTATTTT. Translation: CASSLGSSTDTQYF. The J gene is TRBJ2-3, the V gene TRBV7-3; D is ambiguous. The CDR3 has 14 amino acids. V lost 2 bases to trimming and J lost 0 bases, with 6 bases between them. Germline-derived CDR1 and CDR2 are SGHTA and FQGTGA.

The rearrangement uses TRBV10-3 and TRBJ2-2; TRBD1 agrees at 12 bases. After removal of 7 bases from V and 0 bases from J, the junction contained 12 bases not matched to a gene. This CDR3 region has 19 residues. Germline assignment: CDR1 ENHRY and CDR2 SYGVKD. CDR3 DNA sequence: TGTGCCATCAAGGTAACGGGACAGGGGGCGGATACGAACACCGGGGAGCTGTTTTTT. It encodes CAIKVTGQGADTNTGELFF.

This chain links TRBV19 with TRBJ2-1; 14 bases map to TRBD2. After removal of 2 bases from V and 9 bases from J, the junction contained 6 bases not matched to a gene. This CDR3 is built from 16 residues. CDR1 and CDR2 (germline): LNHDA, SQIVND (reference sequence). This CDR3 reads CASSIIGTSGSGEQFF. The CDR3 DNA reads as TGTGCCAGTAGTATAATCGGGACTAGCGGGAGTGGTGAGCAGTTCTTC.

This sequence joins TRBV5-1 and TRBJ2-3, with D perhaps matching TRBD2 (6 bases). V shed 2 bases and J shed 2 bases, with 12 bases lying between them. The CDR3 length is 15 residues. Looked up from germline, CDR1 is SGHRS and CDR2 is YFSETQ. For the CDR3, the DNA is TGCGCCAGCAGCTTCGAAGCGGGCTTCACAGATACGCAGTATTTT. It encodes CASSFEAGFTDTQYF.

The genes are TRBV7-3 and TRBJ2-2, with D hard to call. CDR1 is SGHTA, CDR2 FQGTGA, per germline. Trimming stripped 2 bases from V and 2 bases from J, with 12 bases between. This CDR3 is 16 amino acids long. This CDR3 is CASSLWASSNTGELFF. The CDR3 bases are TGTGCCAGCAGCTTATGGGCCAGCTCCAACACCGGGGAGCTGTTTTTT.

The chain uses TRBV18 and TRBJ2-1; D ambiguous. Germline V gene sequence: CDR1 KGHSH, CDR2 LQKENI. The length of the CDR3 is 17 residues. V was shortened by 1 base and J by 2 bases, with 15 bases between the two germline ends. The CDR3 DNA is TGTGCCAGCTCACCACTCCACCTGAGAACAACCTACAATGAGCAGTTCTTC. Its translation is CASSPLHLRTTYNEQFF.

The chain recombines TRBV3-1 (or the pseudogene TRBV3-2) with TRBJ1-2; unclear D gene. Trimming stripped 4 bases from V and 4 bases from J, with 13 bases between. Germline V gives CDR1 LGHDT, CDR2 YNNKEL (reference sequence). This CDR3 has 14 amino acids. CDR3 amino acids: CASSRETDVYGYTF. The CDR3 region has the DNA TGTGCCAGCAGCCGTGAGACGGACGTCTATGGCTACACCTTC.

The chain uses TRBV11-3 and TRBJ1-1; the D gene is possibly TRBD1 (5 bases). V gave up 1 base and J gave up 1 base, with 7 bases separating them. The CDR3 is 14 amino acids. The germline CDR1 and CDR2 sequences are SGHNT and YENEEA. CDR3 in amino acids: CASSLVQGNTEAFF. The CDR3 DNA follows: TGTGCCAGCAGCTTAGTGCAGGGGAACACTGAAGCTTTCTTT.

The chain combines TRBV25-1 with TRBJ2-3, with 10 bases that match TRBD2. Germline V lookup: CDR1 MGHDK, CDR2 SYGVNS. The length of the CDR3 is 17 residues. J lost 5 bases, V lost 0 bases, and 8 bases had no gene match. The CDR3 DNA follows: TGTGCCAGCAGTGAATATAGGAGCGGGGGGGCCGAAGATACGCAGTATTTT. Translation: CASSEYRSGGAEDTQYF.

The V call is TRBV4-2, the J call TRBJ1-2; 8 nucleotides agree with TRBD1. This CDR3 has 16 amino acids. Unmatched junction bases numbered 8, after V lost 0 bases and J lost 5 bases. Germline values: CDR1 LGHNA, CDR2 YNFKEQ. DNA for the CDR3: TGTGCCAGCAGCCAAGATATGGGGGGACAGGCGTATGGCTACACCTTC. It translates to CASSQDMGGQAYGYTF.

V gene TRBV9 combines with J gene TRBJ2-3; D uncertain. The germline gives CDR1 SGDLS, CDR2 YYNGEE. The CDR3 has 14 amino acids. V was clipped by 5 bases and J by 0 bases, with 10 bases between them. Written as DNA, the CDR3 is TGTGCCAGCAGGGGGATCTCTAGCACAGATACGCAGTATTTT. This translates into CASRGISSTDTQYF.

The V call is TRBV20-1, the J call TRBJ2-1; perhaps TRBD2 as D (5 bases). V dropped 5 bases and J dropped 5 bases, with 7 bases sitting between them. CDR1 is DFQATT and CDR2 is SNEGSKA in the germline V gene (reference sequence). This CDR3 has 11 residues. CDR3 DNA: TGCAGTGCTCGAGCGGACAATGAGCAGTTCTTC. Its protein is CSARADNEQFF.

The rearrangement joins TRBV9 to TRBJ2-7, with D tentatively TRBD2 (5 bases). The V gene's germline CDR1 is SGDLS and CDR2 YYNGEE. V shed 0 bases and J shed 3 bases, with 10 bases lying between them. The CDR3 loop spans 14 amino acids. This CDR3 is CASSVGVGGYEQYF. As DNA, the CDR3 is TGTGCCAGCAGCGTAGGGGTTGGAGGCTACGAGCAGTACTTC.

This clone was seen just once. The chain links TRBV4-2 to TRBJ2-1; 7 nucleotides agree with TRBD2. Per germline, CDR1 LGHNA and CDR2 YNFKEQ. V was pared by 0 bases and J by 6 bases, with 5 bases of the junction left unmatched. The CDR3 has 15 residues. CDR3 sequence (DNA): TGTGCCAGCAGCCAAGAATATTGGGGGGGCAATGAGCAGTTCTTC. Its translation: CASSQEYWGGNEQFF.

This clone was seen once. The V and J genes are TRBV11-2 and TRBJ1-2; D unresolved. Trimming took 3 bases from V and 8 from J, leaving 16 bases between them. The CDR3 spans 14 residues. The germline V gene has CDR1 SGHAT and CDR2 FQNNGV. The CDR3 nucleotides read TGTGCCAGCAGCTTTGCGGAGGTGGTTTGGGGCTACACCTTC. Translating it yields CASSFAEVVWGYTF.

This clone was counted only a few times. The same CDR3 also results from other DNA sequences found in this sample. This chain links TRBV20-1 with TRBJ1-1; tentatively, D is TRBD1 (6 bases). Germline lookup yields CDR1 DFQATT and CDR2 SNEGSKA (reference sequence). V was pared by 3 bases and J by 3 bases, with 8 bases between. This CDR3 comprises 12 residues. CDR3 DNA sequence: TGCAGTGCTAGTAGGGGGGACACTGAAGCTTTCTTT. It yields the protein CSASRGDTEAFF.